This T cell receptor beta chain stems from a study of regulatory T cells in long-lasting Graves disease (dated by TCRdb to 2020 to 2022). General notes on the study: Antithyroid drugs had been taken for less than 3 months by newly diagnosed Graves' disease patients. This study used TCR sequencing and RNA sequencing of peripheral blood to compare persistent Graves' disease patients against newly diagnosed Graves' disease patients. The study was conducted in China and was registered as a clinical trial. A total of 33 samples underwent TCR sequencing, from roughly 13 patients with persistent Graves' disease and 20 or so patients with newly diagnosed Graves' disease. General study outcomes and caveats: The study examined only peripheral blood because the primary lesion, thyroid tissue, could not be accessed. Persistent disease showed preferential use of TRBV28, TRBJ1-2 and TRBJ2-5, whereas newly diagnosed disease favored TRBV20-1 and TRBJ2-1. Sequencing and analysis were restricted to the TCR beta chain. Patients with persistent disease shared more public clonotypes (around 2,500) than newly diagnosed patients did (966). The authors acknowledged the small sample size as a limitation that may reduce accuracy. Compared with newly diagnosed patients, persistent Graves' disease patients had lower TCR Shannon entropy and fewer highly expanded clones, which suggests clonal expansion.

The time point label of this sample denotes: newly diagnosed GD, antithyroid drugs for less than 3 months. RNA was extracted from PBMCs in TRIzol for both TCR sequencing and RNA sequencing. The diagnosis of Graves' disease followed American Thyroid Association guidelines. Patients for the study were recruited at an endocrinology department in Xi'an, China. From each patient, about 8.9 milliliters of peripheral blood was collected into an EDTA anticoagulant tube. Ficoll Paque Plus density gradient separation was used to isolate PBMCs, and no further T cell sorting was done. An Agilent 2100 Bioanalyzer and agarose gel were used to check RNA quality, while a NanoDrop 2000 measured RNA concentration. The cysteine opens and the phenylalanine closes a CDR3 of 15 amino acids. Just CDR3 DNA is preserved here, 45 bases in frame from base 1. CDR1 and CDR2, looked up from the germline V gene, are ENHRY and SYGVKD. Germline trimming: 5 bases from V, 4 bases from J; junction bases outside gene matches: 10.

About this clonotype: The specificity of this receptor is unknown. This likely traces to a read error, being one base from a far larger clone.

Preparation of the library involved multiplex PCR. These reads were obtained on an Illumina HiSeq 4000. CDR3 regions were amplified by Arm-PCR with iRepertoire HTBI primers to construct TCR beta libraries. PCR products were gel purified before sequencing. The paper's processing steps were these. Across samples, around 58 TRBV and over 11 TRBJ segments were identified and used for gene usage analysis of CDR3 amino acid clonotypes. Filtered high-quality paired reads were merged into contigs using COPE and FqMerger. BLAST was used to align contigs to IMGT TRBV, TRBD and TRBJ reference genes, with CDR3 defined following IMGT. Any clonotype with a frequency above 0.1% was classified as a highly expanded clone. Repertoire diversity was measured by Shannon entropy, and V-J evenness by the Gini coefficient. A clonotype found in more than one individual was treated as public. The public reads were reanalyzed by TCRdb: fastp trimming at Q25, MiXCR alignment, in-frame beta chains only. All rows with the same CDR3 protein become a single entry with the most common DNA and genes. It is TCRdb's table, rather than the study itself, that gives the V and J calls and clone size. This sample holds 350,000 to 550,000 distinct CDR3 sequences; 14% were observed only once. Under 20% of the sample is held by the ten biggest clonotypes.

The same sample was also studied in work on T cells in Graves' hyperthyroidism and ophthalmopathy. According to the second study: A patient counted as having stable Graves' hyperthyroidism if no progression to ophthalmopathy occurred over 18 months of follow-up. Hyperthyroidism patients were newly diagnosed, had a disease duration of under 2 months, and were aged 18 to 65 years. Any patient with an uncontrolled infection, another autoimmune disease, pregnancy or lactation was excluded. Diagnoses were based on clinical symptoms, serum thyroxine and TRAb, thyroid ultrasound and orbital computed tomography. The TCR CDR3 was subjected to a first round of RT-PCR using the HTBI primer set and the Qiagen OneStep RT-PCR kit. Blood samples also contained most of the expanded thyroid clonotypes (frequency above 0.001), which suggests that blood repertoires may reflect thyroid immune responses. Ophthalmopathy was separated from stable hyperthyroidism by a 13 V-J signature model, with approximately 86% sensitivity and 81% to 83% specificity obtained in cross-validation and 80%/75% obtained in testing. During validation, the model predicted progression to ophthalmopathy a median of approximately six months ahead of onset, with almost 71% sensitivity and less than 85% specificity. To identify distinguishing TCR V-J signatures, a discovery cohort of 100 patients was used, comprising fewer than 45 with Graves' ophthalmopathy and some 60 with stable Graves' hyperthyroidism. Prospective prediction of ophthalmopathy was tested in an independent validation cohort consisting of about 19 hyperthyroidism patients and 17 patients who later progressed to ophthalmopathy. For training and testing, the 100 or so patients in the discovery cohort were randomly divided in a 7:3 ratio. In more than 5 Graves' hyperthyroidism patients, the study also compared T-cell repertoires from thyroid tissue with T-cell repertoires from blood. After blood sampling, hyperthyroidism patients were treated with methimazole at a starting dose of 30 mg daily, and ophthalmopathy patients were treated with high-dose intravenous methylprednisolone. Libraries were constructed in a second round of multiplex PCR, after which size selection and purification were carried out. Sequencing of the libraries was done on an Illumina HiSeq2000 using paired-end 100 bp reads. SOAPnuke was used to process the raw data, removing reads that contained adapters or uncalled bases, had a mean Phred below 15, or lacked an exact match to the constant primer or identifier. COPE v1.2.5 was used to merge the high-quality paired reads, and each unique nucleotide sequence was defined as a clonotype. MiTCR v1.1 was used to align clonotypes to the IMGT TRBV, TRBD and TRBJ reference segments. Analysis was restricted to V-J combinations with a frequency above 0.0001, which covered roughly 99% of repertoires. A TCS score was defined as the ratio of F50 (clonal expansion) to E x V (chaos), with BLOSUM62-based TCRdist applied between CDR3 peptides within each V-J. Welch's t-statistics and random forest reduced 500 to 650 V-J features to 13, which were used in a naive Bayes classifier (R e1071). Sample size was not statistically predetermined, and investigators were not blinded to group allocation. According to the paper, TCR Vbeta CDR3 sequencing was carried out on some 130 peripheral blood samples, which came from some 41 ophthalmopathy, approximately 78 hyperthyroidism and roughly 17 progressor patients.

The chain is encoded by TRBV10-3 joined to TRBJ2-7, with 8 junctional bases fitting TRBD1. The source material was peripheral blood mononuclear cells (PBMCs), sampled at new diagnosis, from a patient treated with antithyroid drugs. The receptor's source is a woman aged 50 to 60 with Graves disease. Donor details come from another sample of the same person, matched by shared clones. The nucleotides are TGTGCCATCAGTTCCGAGACAGGGGCCGTTTACGAGCAGTACTTC. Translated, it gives CAISSETGAVYEQYF.